Following are 3 T cell receptor beta chains from one sample sequenced in a study of CD8+CD57+ T cells in acquired aplastic anemia. The use of genomic DNA as template underpinned the TCR beta VDJ and CDR3 profiling. TCRdb reanalysed the reads using MiXCR and keeps one entry per CDR3 protein. This table holds more than 40,000 distinct CDR3 sequences, about 73% found once. Sequenced input: sorted CD4+, CD8+, or CD8+CD57+ T cells (not recorded which) from PBMCs. Receptors were obtained from a human donor in good health, serving as a control.

V gene TRBV9 combines with J gene TRBJ2-7; no definite D call. Trimming took off 4 bases at V and 12 bases at J, with 14 bases between the two ends. Germline assignment: CDR1 SGDLS and CDR2 YYNGEE. This CDR3 contains 11 residues. CDR3 in amino acids: CASSPIILWYV. As DNA, the CDR3 is TGTGCCAGCAGCCCCATAATACTTTGGTACGTC.

With respect to this clonotype: The junction differs from germline at one of its ends, possibly a read error. The CDR3: CASSIRTSGGYEQYF. In DNA form, the CDR3 reads TGCGCCAGCAGCATACGGACTAGCGGGGGCTACGAGCAGTACTTC. This chain connects TRBV7-2 to TRBJ2-7, with 13 bases that match TRBD2. Germline lookup yields CDR1 SGHTA and CDR2 FQGNSA. CDR3 length: 15 residues.

The rearrangement links TRBV24-1 to TRBJ2-5; maybe TRBD1 (5 bases). Trimming left V 9 bases short and J 5 bases short, with 12 bases between. Per germline, CDR1 KGHDR and CDR2 SFDVKD. The CDR3 is made up of 12 amino acids. CDR3 sequence (DNA): TGTGCCACCGCAGGGATAGGGGAGACCCAGTACTTC. This codes for CATAGIGETQYF.